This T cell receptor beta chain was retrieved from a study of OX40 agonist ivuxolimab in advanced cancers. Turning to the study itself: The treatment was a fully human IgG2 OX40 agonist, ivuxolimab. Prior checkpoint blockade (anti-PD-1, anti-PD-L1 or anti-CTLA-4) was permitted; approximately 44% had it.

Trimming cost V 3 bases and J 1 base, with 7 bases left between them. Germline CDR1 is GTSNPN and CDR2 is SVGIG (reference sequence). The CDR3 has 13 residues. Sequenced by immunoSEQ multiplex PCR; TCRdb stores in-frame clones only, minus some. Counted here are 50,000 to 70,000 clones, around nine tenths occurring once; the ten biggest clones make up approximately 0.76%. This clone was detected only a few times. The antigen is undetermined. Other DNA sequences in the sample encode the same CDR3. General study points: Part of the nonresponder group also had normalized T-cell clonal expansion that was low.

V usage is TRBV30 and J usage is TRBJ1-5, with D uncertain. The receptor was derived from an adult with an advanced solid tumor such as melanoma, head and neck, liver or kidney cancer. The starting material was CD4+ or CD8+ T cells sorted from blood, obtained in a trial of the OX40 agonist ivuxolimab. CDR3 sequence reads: CAWSDDSNQPQHF. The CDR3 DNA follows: TGTGCCTGGAGCGACGACAGCAATCAGCCCCAGCATTTT.